The rows below give T cell receptor beta chains drawn from one sample of a study of shared clonotypes between healthy human individuals. Assay used: immunoSEQ multiplex PCR; TCRdb lists only in-frame clones, some missing. In the table there are some 2,100,000 clones, around 95% of which are singletons. The sample taken for sequencing was naive CD4+ T cells sorted from blood. Receptor source: a man aged 18 to 29 in good health. The CDR3 runs from the conserved cysteine through the conserved F or W. Clone size, where shown, is once, few, many, or a class for clones that have expanded.

v_gene	abundance	j_gene	CDR3aa
TRBV5-4	-	TRBJ2-5	CASSLDRGRAQYF
TRBV5-4	-	TRBJ2-7	CASSFQAYEQYF
TRBV9	-	TRBJ1-1	CASSVKEGTEAFF
TRBV25-1	-	TRBJ2-3	CASSGTSGSHRTDTQYF
TRBV7-2	-	TRBJ1-2	CASSLRVYRDRGYYGYTF
TRBV28	-	TRBJ2-1	CASRTTGGAYNEQFF
TRBV6-1	-	TRBJ1-3	CASSEAHSLRGNIIYF
TRBV7-2	-	TRBJ2-3	CASSLALGGGTDTQYF
TRBV7-9	-	TRBJ1-1	CASSLGFTGNTEAFF
TRBV10-3	-	TRBJ1-6	CAISESVRDRGRSPLHF
TRBV19	-	TRBJ2-4	CASSILAVAKNIQYF
TRBV6-5	-	TRBJ2-1	CASSRSGNEQFF
TRBV14	-	TRBJ2-7	CASSQNLRTYEQYF
TRBV28	-	TRBJ1-1	CASSFPRTGLNTEAFF
TRBV2	-	TRBJ2-2	CASSARTSGRAAAGELFF
TRBV5-1	-	TRBJ1-5	CASSLGDSVNQPQHF
TRBV11-2	-	TRBJ1-6	CASSLVSGSRSPLHF
TRBV2	-	TRBJ1-3	CASSEFGGQLSSGNTIYF
TRBV11-2	-	TRBJ2-5	CASSLGMSGGAKETQYF
TRBV5-4	-	TRBJ2-2	CASSFSGSNTGELFF
TRBV7-6	-	TRBJ1-4	CASSLGGPTNEKLFF
TRBV30	-	TRBJ2-7	CAWDRGFYEQYF
TRBV19	-	TRBJ1-5	CASSLTWGVSNQPQHF
TRBV5-1	-	TRBJ2-5	CASSPQGEETQYF
TRBV7-9	-	TRBJ1-6	CASSTRQENSPLHF
TRBV10-3	-	TRBJ2-3	CAISESGTGTQYF
TRBV6-1	-	TRBJ2-3	CASSEQGPRGTDTQYF
TRBV6-1	-	TRBJ1-4	CAAGRATNEKLFF
TRBV18	few	TRBJ2-7	CASSVRRGTYEQYF
TRBV6-5	-	TRBJ1-6	CASSPRIRKDSPLHF
TRBV15	-	TRBJ1-2	CATSRDRIGGGLDYGYTF
TRBV4-1	-	TRBJ2-1	CASSQEQRHEQFF
TRBV14	-	TRBJ2-2	CASSQLRPANTGELFF
TRBV5-6	-	TRBJ2-3	CASSLGGTGVSTDTQYF
TRBV29-1	once	TRBJ2-7	CSVEPQGQGSYEQYF
TRBV13	-	TRBJ2-7	CASSLSYGGASTYEQYF
TRBV28	-	TRBJ1-1	CASSLGGRSGTEAFF
TRBV5-1	once	TRBJ2-5	CATGRQAQETQYF
TRBV6-6	once	TRBJ2-7	CASSRRGSYEQYF
TRBV6-6	-	TRBJ2-4	CASAGGTKNIQYF
TRBV30	-	TRBJ1-2	CAWQYANYGYTF
TRBV18	-	TRBJ1-1	CASSDDRNTEAFF
TRBV7-6	-	TRBJ2-5	CASSLWQGDETQYF
TRBV29-1	-	TRBJ1-2	CSALGQGTRGYTF
TRBV30	-	TRBJ2-3	CAASIKGADTQYF
TRBV11-3	-	TRBJ2-7	CASSRDNYEQYF
TRBV9	-	TRBJ1-2	CASSVATRGQGSDGYTF
TRBV5-5	-	TRBJ2-7	CASSLVLGSEQYF
TRBV7-9	-	TRBJ1-6	CASSFGGTSPLHF
TRBV6-6	-	TRBJ2-7	CASSSVAVTYEQYF
TRBV7-4	-	TRBJ2-4	CASSLDFGSRGIQYF
TRBV7-9	-	TRBJ2-1	CASSPRDRVNEQFF